This is a list of T cell receptor beta chains from one sample in a study of T cell clonotyping in hematopoietic cell transplantation. Assay used: immunoSEQ multiplex PCR; TCRdb lists only in-frame clones, some missing. The sample yields roughly 5,700 clones, around 80% seen once. The specimen comprised peripheral blood mononuclear cells, sampled before stem cell transplant. Receptors originate from a woman between 50 and 59 years old with acute myeloid leukemia. Some clones in this sample may be carry-over from other donors' samples. Each CDR3 is given with its conserved first and last residue. A D gene is named only where the DNA matches it firmly. Clone size, where shown, is once, few, many, or a class for clones that have expanded.

d_call	v_call	j_call	clone_size	cdr3_aa	cdr3_nt
NA	TRBV11-1	TRBJ1-4	NA	CASSLIDGSNEKLFF	TGTGCCAGCAGCTTAATCGACGGATCTAATGAAAAACTGTTTTTT
NA	TRBV10-3	TRBJ1-5	few	CAISEGQRDNQPQHF	TGTGCCATCAGTGAGGGTCAGAGAGACAATCAGCCCCAGCATTTT
TRBD1	TRBV19	TRBJ1-4	NA	CASMGPGQGSTNEKLFF	TGTGCCAGTATGGGGCCGGGACAGGGATCAACTAATGAAAAACTGTTTTTT
NA	TRBV4-3	TRBJ2-5	NA	CASSQDDQGRPQYF	TGCGCCAGCAGCCAAGACGACCAGGGGAGACCCCAGTACTTC
NA	TRBV29-1	TRBJ2-3	NA	CSGGGGRGPRADTQYF	TGCAGCGGAGGAGGTGGCAGGGGCCCGCGGGCTGATACGCAGTATTTT
TRBD1	TRBV6-5	TRBJ1-2	once	CASSYLGQGAYGYTF	TGTGCCAGCAGTTACCTGGGACAGGGGGCGTATGGCTACACCTTC
NA	TRBV7-6	TRBJ2-5	NA	CASTSGGTGEQYF	TGTGCCAGCACCTCCGGGGGGACAGGTGAGCAGTACTTC
TRBD2	TRBV14	TRBJ2-3	NA	CASSHLAGGFSTDTQYF	TGTGCCAGCAGCCACCTGGCGGGGGGGTTCAGCACAGATACGCAGTATTTT
NA	TRBV5-1	TRBJ2-7	NA	CASSLTATSYEQYF	TGCGCCAGCAGCCTCACCGCGACATCTTACGAGCAGTACTTC
NA	TRBV25-1	TRBJ2-5	NA	CASSEAGAPETQYF	TGTGCCAGCAGTGAGGCGGGGGCTCCCGAGACCCAGTACTTC
TRBD2	TRBV28	TRBJ2-7	NA	CASRGSKEREYYEQYF	TGTGCCAGCAGGGGGAGTAAGGAGCGGGAGTACTACGAGCAGTACTTC
NA	TRBV29-1	TRBJ2-2	NA	CSAREGARTGELFF	TGCAGCGCAAGGGAGGGGGCGCGGACCGGGGAGCTGTTTTTT
NA	TRBV12-5	TRBJ2-6	NA	CASSSAGANVLTF	TGTGCTAGTTCTTCGGCTGGGGCCAACGTCCTGACTTTC
TRBD2	TRBV30	TRBJ2-7	NA	CAWTPKGGSPYEQYF	TGTGCCTGGACCCCCAAGGGCGGGAGTCCCTACGAGCAGTACTTC
NA	TRBV19	TRBJ1-3	few	CASTETRGNSGNTIYF	TGTGCCAGTACCGAAACGAGAGGGAACTCTGGAAACACCATATATTTT
TRBD1	TRBV28	TRBJ1-2	NA	CASSPPGTGADGYTF	TGTGCCAGCAGCCCCCCCGGGACAGGGGCAGATGGCTACACCTTC
NA	TRBV19	TRBJ2-1	NA	CASSMKLLNEQFF	TGTGCCAGTAGTATGAAACTCCTCAATGAGCAGTTCTTC
NA	TRBV6-1	TRBJ2-1	NA	CASSENLWSSYNEQFF	TGTGCCAGCAGTGAAAACCTCTGGAGCTCCTACAATGAGCAGTTCTTC
NA	TRBV18	TRBJ1-1	NA	CATTPGATEAFF	TGTGCCACCACACCAGGGGCTACTGAAGCTTTCTTT
NA	TRBV11-3	TRBJ1-1	NA	CASSLGPVGYTEAFF	TGTGCCAGCAGCTTAGGACCGGTTGGATACACTGAAGCTTTCTTT
NA	TRBV28	TRBJ1-1	NA	CASSLTTPTENTEAFF	TGTGCCAGCAGTCTCACTACGCCGACAGAGAACACTGAAGCTTTCTTT
NA	TRBV7-6	TRBJ2-3	NA	CASSLGRRDTQYF	TGTGCCAGCAGCTTAGGCAGGAGAGATACGCAGTATTTT
TRBD1	TRBV19	TRBJ1-5	NA	CASRSGQGRGDQHF	TGTGCCAGTAGATCGGGACAGGGAAGAGGGGACCAGCATTTT
NA	TRBV29-1	TRBJ1-1	few	CSGSKVGTEAFF	TGCAGCGGCAGTAAGGTTGGTACTGAAGCTTTCTTT
TRBD2	TRBV4-3	TRBJ2-3	NA	CASSQAITSGRTDTQYF	TGCGCCAGCAGCCAAGCGATAACTAGCGGGAGAACAGATACGCAGTATTTT
TRBD1	TRBV5-3	TRBJ2-4	NA	CARSLLGTGDIAKNIQYF	TGTGCCAGAAGCTTGTTGGGGACAGGGGATATAGCCAAAAACATTCAGTACTTC
NA	TRBV5-1	TRBJ2-1	NA	CASSSQRRSYNEQFF	TGCGCCAGCAGCTCCCAAAGGCGGAGCTACAATGAGCAGTTCTTC
NA	TRBV15	TRBJ1-2	NA	CATSRELGANYGYTF	TGTGCCACCAGCAGGGAACTCGGGGCTAACTATGGCTACACCTTC
NA	TRBV5-1	TRBJ2-5	NA	CASSFYGGTEETQYF	TGCGCCAGCAGCTTCTACGGGGGGACAGAAGAGACCCAGTACTTC
NA	TRBV6-5	TRBJ1-1	NA	CASSSAHYTEAFF	TGTGCCAGCAGTTCCGCACATTACACTGAAGCTTTCTTT
NA	TRBV6-1	TRBJ1-1	few	CASRGPLGLEAFF	TGTGCCAGCAGGGGACCGTTGGGCCTTGAAGCTTTCTTT
NA	TRBV30	TRBJ2-1	NA	CAWSVGIEGWDEQFF	TGTGCCTGGAGTGTGGGGATAGAGGGTTGGGATGAGCAGTTCTTC
NA	TRBV29-1	TRBJ2-5	NA	CSVEAWTPDAYQETQYF	TGCAGCGTTGAGGCGTGGACCCCGGATGCGTACCAAGAGACCCAGTACTTC
TRBD2	TRBV4-1	TRBJ2-1	NA	CASSSRTSGSIEQFF	TGCGCCAGCAGCTCCCGGACTAGCGGGAGTATTGAGCAGTTCTTC
NA	TRBV18	TRBJ2-5	NA	CASSQSGRQETQYF	TGTGCCAGCTCACAGTCTGGACGGCAAGAGACCCAGTACTTC
NA	TRBV21-1	TRBJ2-7	NA	CASSPCGFYEQYF	TGTGCCAGCAGCCCCTGTGGCTTTTACGAGCAGTACTTC
NA	TRBV5-1	TRBJ2-3	large	CASSFQESTDTQYF	TGCGCCAGCAGCTTCCAGGAAAGCACAGATACGCAGTATTTT
NA	TRBV5-4	TRBJ1-5	NA	CASSLTGQGNQPQHF	TGTGCCAGCAGCTTGACGGGCCAGGGGAATCAGCCCCAGCATTTT
NA	TRBV19	TRBJ2-3	NA	CATSGDTDTQYF	TGTGCCACGTCGGGGGACACAGATACGCAGTATTTT
NA	TRBV15	TRBJ2-7	NA	CATSIADYYEQYF	TGTGCCACCAGCATAGCAGACTACTACGAGCAGTACTTC
NA	TRBV7-8	TRBJ1-2	NA	CASSLLASQGTYGYTF	TGTGCCAGCAGCTTATTGGCATCGCAGGGAACTTATGGCTACACCTTC
NA	TRBV30	TRBJ1-5	NA	CAWRYRNSNQPQHF	TGTGCCTGGAGGTACAGGAATAGCAATCAGCCCCAGCATTTT
TRBD2	TRBV7-2	TRBJ2-3	NA	CASSPKLADTQYF	TGTGCCAGCAGCCCAAAACTAGCGGATACGCAGTATTTT
NA	TRBV4-3	TRBJ2-1	NA	CASSQDTSSYNEQFF	TGCGCCAGCAGCCAAGATACGAGCTCCTACAATGAGCAGTTCTTC
NA	TRBV5-1	TRBJ2-5	few	CASSLKQPKETQYF	TGCGCCAGCAGCTTGAAACAGCCTAAAGAGACCCAGTACTTC
NA	TRBV5-4	TRBJ2-5	once	CASSLAGEKTQYF	TGTGCCAGCAGCTTGGCAGGGGAGAAGACCCAGTACTTC
NA	TRBV5-5	TRBJ2-2	NA	CASSRSGASNTGELFF	TGTGCCAGCAGCAGGAGTGGGGCCTCGAACACCGGGGAGCTGTTTTTT
NA	TRBV5-4	TRBJ1-1	NA	CASSFSQNTEAFF	TGTGCCAGCAGCTTTTCACAGAACACTGAAGCTTTCTTT
NA	TRBV5-1	TRBJ1-6	NA	CASILVGTGYSPLHF	TGCGCCAGCATCTTGGTGGGGACGGGATACTCACCCCTCCACTTT
TRBD2	TRBV7-3	TRBJ2-1	NA	CASSRLAGGLLYNEQFF	TGTGCCAGCAGCCGACTAGCGGGGGGACTGCTTTACAATGAGCAGTTCTTC
NA	TRBV2	TRBJ2-7	NA	CASMDYEQYF	TGTGCCAGCATGGACTACGAGCAGTACTTC
TRBD1	TRBV29-1	TRBJ1-2	NA	CSVDIESVGTAIYGYTF	TGCAGCGTTGATATTGAGTCTGTTGGGACAGCTATTTATGGCTACACCTTC
NA	TRBV5-6	TRBJ2-1	NA	CASSFTGEVKQFF	TGTGCCAGCAGCTTCACAGGGGAGGTTAAGCAGTTCTTC
TRBD1	TRBV2	TRBJ2-4	NA	CATGLRDRGNIQYF	TGTGCCACCGGCCTCCGGGACAGGGGGAACATTCAGTACTTC
NA	TRBV18	TRBJ1-1	few	CASFTGGNTEAFF	TGTGCCAGCTTTACCGGGGGGAACACTGAAGCTTTCTTT